The entry below gives a single T cell receptor (beta chain) sequence along with its context. The antigen is not known. The data derive from a study of long-term antiretroviral therapy in people with HIV. Findings of the study overall: Pre-ART expanded clones dominated the repertoire at every time point.

The content of samples before DNA extraction was roughly 0.9-11 million cryopreserved PBMC. Sequencing used immunoSEQ v3.0 at survey level. The method was immunoSEQ multiplex PCR; TCRdb's version includes in-frame clones alone and lacks a portion of them. The table lists roughly 30,000 clones, 90% to 95% of them singletons. The CDR3 contains 12 residues. The V gene lost 0 bases and the J gene lost 10 bases, with 8 bases spanning the gap. Germline assignment: CDR1 SGHKS and CDR2 YYEKEE (reference sequence). Sequences were derived from unsorted PBMCs, sampled around 6 years after starting antiretroviral therapy. This chain joins TRBV5-5 and TRBJ2-1; unclear D gene. The sequence was obtained from a man aged 25-45 years with HIV. This chain's CDR3 is CASSLDPTEQFF. CDR3 nucleotides: TGTGCCAGCAGCTTGGATCCGACAGAGCAGTTCTTC.